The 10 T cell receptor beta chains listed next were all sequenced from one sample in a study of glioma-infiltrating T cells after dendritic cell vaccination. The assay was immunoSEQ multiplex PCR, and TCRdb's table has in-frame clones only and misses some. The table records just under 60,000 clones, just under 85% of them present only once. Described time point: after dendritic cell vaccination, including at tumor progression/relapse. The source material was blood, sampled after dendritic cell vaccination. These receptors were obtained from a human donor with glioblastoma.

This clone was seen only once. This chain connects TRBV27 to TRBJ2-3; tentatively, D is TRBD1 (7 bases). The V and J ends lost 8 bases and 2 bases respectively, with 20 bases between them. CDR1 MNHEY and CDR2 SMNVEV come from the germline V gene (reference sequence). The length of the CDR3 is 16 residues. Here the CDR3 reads CASFSGQGGYTDTQYF. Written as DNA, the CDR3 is TGTGCCAGCTTTTCCGGGCAGGGGGGATACACAGATACGCAGTATTTT.

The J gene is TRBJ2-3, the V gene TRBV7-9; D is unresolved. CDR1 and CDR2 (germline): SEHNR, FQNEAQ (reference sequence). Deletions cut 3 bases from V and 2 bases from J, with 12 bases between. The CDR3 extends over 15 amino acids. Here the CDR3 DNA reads TGTGCCAGCAGCTTCGTGGATACAGACACAGATACGCAGTATTTT. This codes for CASSFVDTDTDTQYF.

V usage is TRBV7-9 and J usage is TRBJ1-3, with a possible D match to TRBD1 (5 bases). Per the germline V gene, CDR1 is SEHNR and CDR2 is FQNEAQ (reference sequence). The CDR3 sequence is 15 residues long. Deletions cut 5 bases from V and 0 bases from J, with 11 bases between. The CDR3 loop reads CASSLGLSSGNTIYF. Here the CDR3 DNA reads TGTGCCAGCAGCCTGGGGCTCAGCTCTGGAAACACCATATATTTT.

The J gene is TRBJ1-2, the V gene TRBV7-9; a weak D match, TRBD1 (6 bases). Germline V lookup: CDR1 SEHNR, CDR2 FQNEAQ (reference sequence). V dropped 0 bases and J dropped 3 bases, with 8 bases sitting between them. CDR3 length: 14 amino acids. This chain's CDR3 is CASSLAGTYYGYTF. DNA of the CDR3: TGTGCCAGCAGCTTAGCTGGGACATACTATGGCTACACCTTC.

Here the CDR3 reads CASSYLRGLEAFF. The CDR3 region has the DNA TGTGCCAGCAGTTACTTAAGGGGGCTTGAAGCTTTCTTT. The V and J genes are TRBV6-5 and TRBJ1-1; TRBD1 aligns across 7 bases. The CDR3 length is 13 residues. V lost 1 base to trimming and J lost 7 bases; unmatched junction nucleotides: 3. The germline V gene encodes CDR1 MNHEY and CDR2 SVGAGI.

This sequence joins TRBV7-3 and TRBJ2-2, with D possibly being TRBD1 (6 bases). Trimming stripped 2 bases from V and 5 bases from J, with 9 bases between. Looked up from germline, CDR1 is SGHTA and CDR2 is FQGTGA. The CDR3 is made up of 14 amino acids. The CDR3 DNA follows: TGTGCCAGCAGCTTAGGGGGCGGGACCGGGGAGCTGTTTTTT. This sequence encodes CASSLGGGTGELFF. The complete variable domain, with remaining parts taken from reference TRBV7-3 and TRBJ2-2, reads GAGVSQTPSNKVTEKGKYVELRCDPISGHTALYWYRQSLGQGPEFLIYFQGTGAADDSGLPNDRFFAVRPEGSVSTLKIQRTERGDSAVYLCASSLGGGTGELFFGEGSRLTVL.

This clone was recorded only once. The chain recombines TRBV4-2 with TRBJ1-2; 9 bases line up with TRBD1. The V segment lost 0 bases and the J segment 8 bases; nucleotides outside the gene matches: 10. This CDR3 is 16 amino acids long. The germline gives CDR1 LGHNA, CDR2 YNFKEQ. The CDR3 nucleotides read TGTGCCAGCAGCCAAGAGGGGACCCGGACAGGGGTCGGCTACACCTTC. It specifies CASSQEGTRTGVGYTF.

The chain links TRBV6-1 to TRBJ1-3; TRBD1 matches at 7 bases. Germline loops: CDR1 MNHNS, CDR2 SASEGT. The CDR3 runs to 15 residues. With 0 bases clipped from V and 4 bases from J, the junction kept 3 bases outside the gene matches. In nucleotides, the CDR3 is TGTGCCAGCAGTGAAGCGGGGACAGCGGGAAACACCATATATTTT. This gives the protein CASSEAGTAGNTIYF.

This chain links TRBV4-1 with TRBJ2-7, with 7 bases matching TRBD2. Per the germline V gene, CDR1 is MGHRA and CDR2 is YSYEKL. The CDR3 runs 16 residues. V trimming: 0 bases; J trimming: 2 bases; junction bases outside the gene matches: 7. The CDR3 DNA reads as TGCGCCAGCAGCCAAGATCGTCGGGGGGAAGCCTACGAGCAGTACTTC. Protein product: CASSQDRRGEAYEQYF.

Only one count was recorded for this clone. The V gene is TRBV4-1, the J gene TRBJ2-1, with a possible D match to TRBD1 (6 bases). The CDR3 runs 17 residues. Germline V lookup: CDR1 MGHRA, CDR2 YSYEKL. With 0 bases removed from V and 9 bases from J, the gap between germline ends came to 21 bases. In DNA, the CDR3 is TGCGCCAGCAGCCAAGACGCTGCTCCTAACAGGGACACTGAGCAGTTCTTC. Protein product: CASSQDAAPNRDTEQFF.